The source of this TCR beta chain is a study of T cells after yellow fever vaccination. Across the study: Low-cell-number fractions were prepared with SMART-Seq v4 Ultra Low Input.

Unmatched junction bases numbered 7, after V lost 5 bases and J lost 4 bases. Per the germline V gene, CDR1 is SGHRS and CDR2 is YFSETQ. CDR3 size: 15 residues. Universal primer sites and UMIs were introduced during 5'RACE template-switching synthesis of TCR cDNA. From the 5' RACE reads, TCRdb called clonotypes with MiXCR, one entry per CDR3 protein. The sample contains 70,000 or so distinct CDR3 sequences, around 7.9% of which appear only once. The sample holds many counts of this clonotype. This sequence joins TRBV5-1 and TRBJ2-1, with 9 bases identical to TRBD1. The receptor's source is a man younger than 30 who received the YFV17D yellow fever vaccine. This specimen consisted of CD8+ T cells sorted from PBMCs, obtained roughly 10 days after the first yellow fever vaccination. The CDR3 sequence is CASRAGTGRYNEQFF. Written as DNA, the CDR3 is TGCGCCAGCAGGGCCGGGACAGGGAGATACAATGAGCAGTTCTTC.